This entry describes one TCR beta chain. Authors' analysis steps: Estimates of nucleated cell counts were drawn from the amplification of reference gene primers. Assay: immunoSEQ multiplex PCR; the TCRdb copy retains only in-frame clones and omits some. Clone size and V and J calls were adopted from that table, with D and trimming inferred from the DNA. The profile covers around 200,000 clones, with roughly 90% appearing a single time and 1.9% taken by the ten largest. This CDR3 contains 13 residues. The V gene lost 10 bases and the J gene lost 1 base, with 13 bases spanning the gap. The germline gives CDR1 MNHEY, CDR2 SVGAGI. These data are taken from a study of blood T cell repertoires in COVID-19. Study context: The study drew acute and convalescent COVID-19 samples from the United States, Italy and Spain. T cells, B-cell-depleted T cells, or PBMCs supplied cDNA or gDNA.

Sequencing was done on a sample of peripheral blood. This clonotype was obtained from a man aged 35 to 55 with active or convalescent COVID-19. The chain recombines TRBV6-5 with TRBJ1-1, with no clear D. The DNA for the CDR3 is TGTGCCACTCCGCCGGACTGGAACACTGAAGCTTTCTTT. Translation: CATPPDWNTEAFF.